The sequence of this T cell receptor beta chain was determined in a study of neurological immune-mediated disorders (dated 2019 in TCRdb). Looking at the study overall: Using UMI-based sequencing, the study compared peripheral blood TCR-beta repertoires from patients with HTLV-I-associated myelopathy (HAM/TSP), patients with multiple sclerosis, and healthy controls. The cohort comprised around 70 subjects: about 14 HAM/TSP patients, 35 or so multiple sclerosis patients and around 20 healthy controls. The approximately 100 TCR-beta libraries included longitudinal samples, technical triplicates and paired sorted CD4+ and CD8+ T-cell subsets alongside PBMC samples. Each longitudinal HAM/TSP and healthy donor was sampled at 3 time-points spaced at about 3-45 month intervals. General findings and caveats noted by the study authors: No identical CDR3 amino acid sequences were found to be shared among expanded clones across subjects, suggesting that TCR-beta repertoires were private in all groups. TCR clonal expansion was highest in HAM/TSP patients and lowest in MS patients, with MS patients falling below even healthy controls.

For CDR1 and CDR2, the germline V gene lists MDHEN and SYDVKM. The CDR3, from cysteine to phenylalanine, totals 13 residues. Of all the DNA, just the CDR3 is kept, 39 bases in frame from base 1. V trim: 8 bases; J trim: 4 bases; unmatched bases: 8. This clonotype was seen at least ten times. Its specific antigen is unknown. Within one base of it there is no much larger clone, and no base qualities were kept. To synthesize cDNA, template-switch 5'RACE was performed with a primer carrying a 10-nucleotide random unique molecular identifier so that each TCR transcript was tagged. Over 180 million TCR-beta sequences, covering 15-18 subjects, were produced in each sequencing run. The RNeasy kit was used for extraction of total RNA. TCR-beta VDJ regions were amplified with primers for the TCR constant region and the 5'RACE anchor, using the KAPA Real-time Library Amplification kit. A first PCR added sample indexes and Illumina adaptors, after which a second PCR increased the library yield. The roughly 650 bp TCR product was size-selected on a 2% E-gel SizeSelection system after Ampure bead purification. Before pooling, libraries had their quality checked on a Bioanalyzer, their concentration measured with Qubit, and their quantity determined with the Kapa Library Quantification kit. Paired-end 2 x 150 bp sequencing of the libraries was performed on an Illumina HiSeq 2500. To increase sequence diversity, roughly 25-31% phiX was spiked into each library pool. The study's own analysis went as follows. Quality-filtered reads were processed with the UMI-based MiGEC pipeline, which removed over 85% of raw TCR sequences during error correction. IMGT germline references were used for aligning VDJ genes, and each clonotype was defined as a unique CDR3 amino acid sequence together with its V-J genes. Clonal expansion, Shannon diversity, and CDR3 relatedness (CalcPairwiseDistances, ClusterSamples) were evaluated with VDJtools, and phylogenetic trees were built with CLCbio workbench. A clone was classed as expanded if it had 8 or more unique UMIs, a cutoff based on coefficient-of-variation modelling across technical triplicates. TCRdb ran its own pipeline on the public reads, namely fastp trimming at Q25 and MiXCR clone calling, and kept in-frame beta chains. Each CDR3 protein appears once, grouped with its most common genes and DNA. TCRdb, not the original authors, processed these V and J calls. Across this sample there are around 76,000 distinct CDR3 sequences, with roughly a tenth seen only once. The ten top clones hold approximately 10% of the sample.

Explained via the paper, the time point label denotes: longitudinal time-point 1 (baseline). The healthy controls were volunteers from blood banks in Maryland, USA. Unsorted PBMC libraries were generated from 2 million PBMCs stored in RNAlater at -80 °C until RNA extraction. Peripheral blood was subjected to Ficoll-Hypaque density gradient centrifugation to isolate PBMCs, which were then cryopreserved in liquid nitrogen. The chain links TRBV28 with TRBJ2-7, with 7 central nucleotides matching TRBD1. The sequence derives from a man aged 25 to 40 in good health. Source material: PBMCs. CDR3 region: CASATGQPYEQYF. The sequence in DNA is TGTGCCAGCGCCACGGGACAGCCATACGAGCAGTACTTC. When the CDR3 is completed using the reference TRBV28 and TRBJ2-7 genes on either side, the full variable domain is DVKVTQSSRYLVKRTGEKVFLECVQDMDHENMFWYRQDPGLGLRLIYFSYDVKMKEKGDIPEGYSVSREKKERFSLILESASTNQTSMYLCASATGQPYEQYFGPGTRLTVT.